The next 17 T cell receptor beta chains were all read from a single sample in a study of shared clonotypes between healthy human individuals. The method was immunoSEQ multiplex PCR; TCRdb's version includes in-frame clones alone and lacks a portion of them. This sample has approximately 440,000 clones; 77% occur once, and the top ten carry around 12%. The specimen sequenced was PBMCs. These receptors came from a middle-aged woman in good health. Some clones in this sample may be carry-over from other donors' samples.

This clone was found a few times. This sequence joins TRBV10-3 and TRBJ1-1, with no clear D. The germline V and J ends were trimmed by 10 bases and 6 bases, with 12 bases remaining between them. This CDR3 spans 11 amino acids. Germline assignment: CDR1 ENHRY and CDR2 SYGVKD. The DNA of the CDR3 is TGTGCCACCAAGAGCAGGTCTGAAGCTTTCTTT. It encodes CATKSRSEAFF.

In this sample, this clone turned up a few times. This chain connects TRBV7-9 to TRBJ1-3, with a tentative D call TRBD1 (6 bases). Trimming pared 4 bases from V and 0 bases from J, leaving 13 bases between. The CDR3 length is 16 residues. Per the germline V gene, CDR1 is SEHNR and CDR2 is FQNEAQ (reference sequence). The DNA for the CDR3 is TGTGCCAGCAGCTGGGGGACAAGGGCCTCTGGAAACACCATATATTTT. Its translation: CASSWGTRASGNTIYF.

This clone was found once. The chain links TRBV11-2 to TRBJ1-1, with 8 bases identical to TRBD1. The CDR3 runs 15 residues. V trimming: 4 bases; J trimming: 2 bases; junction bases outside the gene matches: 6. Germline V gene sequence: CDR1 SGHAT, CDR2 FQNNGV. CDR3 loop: CASSSSDRANTEAFF. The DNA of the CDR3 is TGTGCCAGCAGCTCCTCGGACAGGGCAAACACTGAAGCTTTCTTT.

The CDR3 coding sequence is TGTGCCAGCATGTGGACTAGCGGGATGACAGATACGCAGTATTTT. Protein sequence: CASMWTSGMTDTQYF. V and J are TRBV6-6 and TRBJ2-3; 12 positions match TRBD2. CDR3 length: 15 residues. Germline V gene lookup returns CDR1 MNHNY and CDR2 SVGAGI (reference sequence). The V and J ends lost 7 bases and 3 bases, in that order; junction bases with no gene match: 5.

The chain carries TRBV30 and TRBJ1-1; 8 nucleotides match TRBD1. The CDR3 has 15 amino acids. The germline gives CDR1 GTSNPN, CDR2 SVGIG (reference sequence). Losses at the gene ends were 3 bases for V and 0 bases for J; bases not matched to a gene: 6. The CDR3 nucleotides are TGTGCCTGGAGAGATCAGGGGGCAATGAACACTGAAGCTTTCTTT. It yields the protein CAWRDQGAMNTEAFF.

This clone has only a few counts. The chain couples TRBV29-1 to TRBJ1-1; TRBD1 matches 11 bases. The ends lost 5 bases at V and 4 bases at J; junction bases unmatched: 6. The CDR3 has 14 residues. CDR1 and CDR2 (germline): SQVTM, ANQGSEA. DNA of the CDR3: TGCAGCGTTCCCTGGACAGGGGGCTCCACTGAAGCTTTCTTT. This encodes CSVPWTGGSTEAFF.

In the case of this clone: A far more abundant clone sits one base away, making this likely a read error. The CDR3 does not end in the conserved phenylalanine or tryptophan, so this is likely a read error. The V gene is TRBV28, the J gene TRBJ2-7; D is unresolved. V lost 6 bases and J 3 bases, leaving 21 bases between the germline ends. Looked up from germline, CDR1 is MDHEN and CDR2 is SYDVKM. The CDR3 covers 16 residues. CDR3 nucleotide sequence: TGTGCCAGCAGCCACCCCCCGTCCTACCTTAACTACGAGCAGTACTAC. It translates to CASSHPPSYLNYEQYY.

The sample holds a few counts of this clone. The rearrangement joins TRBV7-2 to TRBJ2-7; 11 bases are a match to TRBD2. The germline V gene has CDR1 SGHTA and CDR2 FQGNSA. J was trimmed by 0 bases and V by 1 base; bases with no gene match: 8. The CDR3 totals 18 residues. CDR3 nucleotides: TGTGCCAGCAGCTTAGTGGCTAGCGGGAGGACGAGCTCCTACGAGCAGTACTTC. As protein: CASSLVASGRTSSYEQYF.

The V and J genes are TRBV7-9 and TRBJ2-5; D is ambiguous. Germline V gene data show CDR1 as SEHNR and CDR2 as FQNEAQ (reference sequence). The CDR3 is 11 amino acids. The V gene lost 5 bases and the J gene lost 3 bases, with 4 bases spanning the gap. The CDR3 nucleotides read TGTGCCAGCAGCCACGAAGAGACCCAGTACTTC. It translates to CASSHEETQYF.

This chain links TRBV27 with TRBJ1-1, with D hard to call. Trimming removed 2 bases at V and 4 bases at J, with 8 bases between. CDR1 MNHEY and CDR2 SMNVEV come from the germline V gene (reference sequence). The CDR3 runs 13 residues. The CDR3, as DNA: TGTGCCAGCAGTTTAATCCGTGGCACTGAAGCTTTCTTT. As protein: CASSLIRGTEAFF.

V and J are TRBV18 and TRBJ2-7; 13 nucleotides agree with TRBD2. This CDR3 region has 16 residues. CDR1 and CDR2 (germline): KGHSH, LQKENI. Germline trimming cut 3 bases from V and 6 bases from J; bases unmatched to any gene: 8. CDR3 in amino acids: CASSPLRLAGGFEQYF. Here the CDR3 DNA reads TGTGCCAGCTCACCGCTCAGACTAGCGGGAGGTTTCGAGCAGTACTTC.

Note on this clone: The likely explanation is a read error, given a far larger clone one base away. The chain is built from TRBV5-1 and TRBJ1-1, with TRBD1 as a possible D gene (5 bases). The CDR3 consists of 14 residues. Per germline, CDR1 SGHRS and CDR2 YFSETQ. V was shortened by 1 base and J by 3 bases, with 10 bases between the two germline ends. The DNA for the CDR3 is TGCGCCAGCAGCTTGATAGGGGATGACACTGAAGCTTTCTTT. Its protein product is CASSLIGDDTEAFF.

The CDR3 loop reads CASSIYGRGYYEQYF. The CDR3 region has the DNA TGTGCCAGCAGCATCTACGGAAGGGGGTACTACGAGCAGTACTTC. The gene calls are TRBV5-4 and TRBJ2-7; a weak D match, TRBD1 (6 bases). Looked up from germline, CDR1 is SGHNT and CDR2 is YYREEE (reference sequence). V was pared by 4 bases and J by 3 bases, with 17 bases between. CDR3 size: 15 residues.

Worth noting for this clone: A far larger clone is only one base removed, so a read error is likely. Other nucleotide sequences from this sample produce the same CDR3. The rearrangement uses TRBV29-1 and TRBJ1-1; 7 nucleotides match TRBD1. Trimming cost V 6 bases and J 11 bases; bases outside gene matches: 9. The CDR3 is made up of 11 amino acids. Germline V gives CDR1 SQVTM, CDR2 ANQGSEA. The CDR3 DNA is TGCAGCGTGTCGCGACAGGGCGCGGCTTTCTTT. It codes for CSVSRQGAAFF.

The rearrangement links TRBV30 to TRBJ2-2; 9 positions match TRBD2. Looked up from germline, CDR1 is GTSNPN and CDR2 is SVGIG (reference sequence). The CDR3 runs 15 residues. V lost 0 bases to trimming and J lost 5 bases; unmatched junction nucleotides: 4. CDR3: CAWSVKREATGELFF. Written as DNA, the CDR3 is TGTGCCTGGAGTGTAAAGCGGGAGGCAACCGGGGAGCTGTTTTTT.

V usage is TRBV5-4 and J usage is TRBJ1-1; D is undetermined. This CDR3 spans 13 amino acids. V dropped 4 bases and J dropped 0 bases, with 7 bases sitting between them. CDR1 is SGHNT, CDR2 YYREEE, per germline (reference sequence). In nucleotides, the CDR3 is TGTGCCAGCAGCCCGAACATGAACACTGAAGCTTTCTTT. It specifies CASSPNMNTEAFF.

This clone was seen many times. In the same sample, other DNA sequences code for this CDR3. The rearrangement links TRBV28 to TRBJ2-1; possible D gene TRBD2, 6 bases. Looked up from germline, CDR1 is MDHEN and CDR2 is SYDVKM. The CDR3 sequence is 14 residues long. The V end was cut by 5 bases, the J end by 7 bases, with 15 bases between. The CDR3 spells CASSPAGPRNEQFF. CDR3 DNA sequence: TGTGCCAGCAGTCCAGCGGGCCCGAGGAATGAGCAGTTCTTC.